This TCR beta chain was identified during a study of T cell responses to AZD1222 COVID-19 vaccine. Study as a whole: Pooled samples include second doses given at about 4 or 12 weeks.

Assay: immunoSEQ multiplex PCR; the TCRdb copy retains only in-frame clones and omits some. Of 100,000 or so clones detected, around nine tenths appear once; the ten largest clones hold roughly an eighth. The ends were cut back, 1 base at V and 5 bases at J, with 12 bases in the middle. CDR3 length: 15 amino acids. Germline CDR1 reads LGHNA; CDR2 reads YSLEER. Sequencing used peripheral blood, obtained on day 0 of AZD1222 vaccination. This chain connects TRBV4-3 to TRBJ2-1; D gene ambiguous. This sequence was found in an adult in good health. The CDR3 loop is CASSQGGSGNNEQFF. The CDR3 coding sequence is TGCGCCAGCAGCCAAGGGGGATCAGGAAACAATGAGCAGTTCTTC.